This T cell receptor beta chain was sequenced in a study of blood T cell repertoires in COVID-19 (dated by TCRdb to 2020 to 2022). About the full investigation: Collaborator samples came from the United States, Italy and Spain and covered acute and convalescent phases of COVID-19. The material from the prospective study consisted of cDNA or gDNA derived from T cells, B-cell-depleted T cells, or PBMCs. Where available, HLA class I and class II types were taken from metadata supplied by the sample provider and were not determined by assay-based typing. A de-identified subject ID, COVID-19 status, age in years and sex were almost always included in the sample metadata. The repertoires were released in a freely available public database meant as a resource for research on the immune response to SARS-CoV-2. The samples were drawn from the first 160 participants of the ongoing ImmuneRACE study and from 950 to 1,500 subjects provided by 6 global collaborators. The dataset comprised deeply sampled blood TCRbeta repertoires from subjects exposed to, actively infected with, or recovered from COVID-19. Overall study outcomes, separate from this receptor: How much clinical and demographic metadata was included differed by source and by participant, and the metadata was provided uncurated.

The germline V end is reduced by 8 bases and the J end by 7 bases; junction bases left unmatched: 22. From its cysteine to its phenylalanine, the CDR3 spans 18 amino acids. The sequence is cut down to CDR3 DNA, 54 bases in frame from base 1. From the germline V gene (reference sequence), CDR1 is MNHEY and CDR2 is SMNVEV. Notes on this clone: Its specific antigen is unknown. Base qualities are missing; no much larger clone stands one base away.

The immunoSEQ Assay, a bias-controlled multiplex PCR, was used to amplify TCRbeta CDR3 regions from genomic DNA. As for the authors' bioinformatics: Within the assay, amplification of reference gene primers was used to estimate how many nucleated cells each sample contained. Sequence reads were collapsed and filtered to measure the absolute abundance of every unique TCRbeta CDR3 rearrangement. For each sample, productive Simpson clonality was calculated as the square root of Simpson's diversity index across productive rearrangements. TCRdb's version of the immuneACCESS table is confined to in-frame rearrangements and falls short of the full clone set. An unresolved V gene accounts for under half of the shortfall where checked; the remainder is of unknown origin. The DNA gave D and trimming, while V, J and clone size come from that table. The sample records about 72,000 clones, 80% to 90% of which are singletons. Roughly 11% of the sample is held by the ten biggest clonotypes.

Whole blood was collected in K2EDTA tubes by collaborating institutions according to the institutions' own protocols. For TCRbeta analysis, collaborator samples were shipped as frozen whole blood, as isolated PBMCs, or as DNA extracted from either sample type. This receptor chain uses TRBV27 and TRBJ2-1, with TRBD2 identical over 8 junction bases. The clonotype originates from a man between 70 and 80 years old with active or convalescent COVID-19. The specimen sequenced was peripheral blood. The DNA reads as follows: TGTGCCAGCTCGGTCCGAATAGGAACGGGAGGGCGGGGGAATGAGCAGTTCTTC. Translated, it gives CASSVRIGTGGRGNEQFF.